The rows below give T cell receptor beta chains drawn from one sample of a study of Ad26.COV2.S vaccination and SARS-CoV-2 variants. Generated by immunoSEQ multiplex PCR, the TCRdb table keeps only in-frame clones and is missing some. The sample lists around 300,000 clones; about nine tenths were seen once. Sequenced here: peripheral blood, sampled in a trial of Ad26.COV2.S vaccine versus placebo. The source of these receptors is a person between 18 and 65 years old who received the Ad26.COV2.S COVID-19 vaccine or a placebo. Each CDR3 is given with its conserved first and last residue. A D gene is named only where the DNA matches it firmly. Where a row states a size, it is once, few, many or the class of an expanded clone; other rows omit it.

v_gene: TRBV4-1; abundance: .; j_gene: TRBJ2-4; d_gene: .; len: 14; CDR3aa: CASSHLGGEDIQYF; CDR3nt: TGCGCCAGCAGCCACCTGGGGGGTGAGGACATTCAGTACTTC
v_gene: TRBV19; abundance: .; j_gene: TRBJ1-5; d_gene: TRBD1; len: 15; CDR3aa: CASRSTGGANQPQHF; CDR3nt: TGTGCCAGTAGAAGTACAGGGGGCGCCAATCAGCCCCAGCATTTT
v_gene: TRBV5-4; abundance: .; j_gene: TRBJ2-1; d_gene: TRBD2; len: 15; CDR3aa: CASSRSGGAYNEQFF; CDR3nt: TGTGCCAGCAGCCGGAGCGGGGGGGCTTATAATGAGCAGTTCTTC
v_gene: TRBV6-5; abundance: once; j_gene: TRBJ2-1; d_gene: .; len: 11; CDR3aa: CASILGNEQFF; CDR3nt: TGTGCCAGCATCCTAGGTAATGAGCAGTTCTTC
v_gene: TRBV29-1; abundance: .; j_gene: TRBJ1-1; d_gene: .; len: 11; CDR3aa: CSVFGETEAFF; CDR3nt: TGCAGCGTTTTCGGGGAGACTGAAGCTTTCTTT
v_gene: TRBV11-2; abundance: few; j_gene: TRBJ2-3; d_gene: TRBD2; len: 15; CDR3aa: CASSWAGGRTDTQYF; CDR3nt: TGTGCCAGCAGCTGGGCGGGAGGGCGCACAGATACGCAGTATTTT
v_gene: TRBV11-2; abundance: .; j_gene: TRBJ2-1; d_gene: .; len: 12; CDR3aa: CASSIQDPRKFF; CDR3nt: TGTGCCAGCAGCATCCAGGACCCCAGGAAGTTCTTC
v_gene: TRBV27; abundance: .; j_gene: TRBJ1-2; d_gene: TRBD1; len: 17; CDR3aa: CASSLSSGQGVEYGYTF; CDR3nt: TGTGCCAGCAGTTTATCTTCGGGACAGGGGGTTGAGTATGGCTACACCTTC
v_gene: TRBV4-1; abundance: .; j_gene: TRBJ1-1; d_gene: .; len: 14; CDR3aa: CASSQVGDGTEAFF; CDR3nt: TGCGCCAGCAGCCAAGTCGGCGATGGCACTGAAGCTTTCTTT
v_gene: TRBV5-1; abundance: .; j_gene: TRBJ1-1; d_gene: TRBD1; len: 12; CDR3aa: CASSLGQGAAFF; CDR3nt: TGCGCCAGCAGCTTAGGACAGGGGGCGGCTTTCTTT
v_gene: TRBV11-3; abundance: .; j_gene: TRBJ1-3; d_gene: .; len: 13; CDR3aa: CASSSGTGNTIYF; CDR3nt: TGTGCCAGCAGCTCAGGGACTGGAAACACCATATATTTT
v_gene: TRBV28; abundance: .; j_gene: TRBJ1-5; d_gene: TRBD1; len: 16; CDR3aa: CASRRRGQGARQPQHF; CDR3nt: TGTGCCAGCAGACGACGGGGACAGGGGGCCAGGCAGCCCCAGCATTTT
v_gene: TRBV5-1; abundance: .; j_gene: TRBJ2-5; d_gene: .; len: 15; CDR3aa: CASSLDTLKAETQYF; CDR3nt: TGCGCCAGCAGCTTGGACACTCTCAAGGCAGAGACCCAGTACTTC
v_gene: TRBV11-2; abundance: once; j_gene: TRBJ1-1; d_gene: .; len: 10; CDR3aa: CASSMNEAFF; CDR3nt: TGTGCCAGCTCGATGAATGAAGCTTTCTTT
v_gene: TRBV3-1/TRBV3-2; abundance: .; j_gene: TRBJ2-3; d_gene: .; len: 17; CDR3aa: CASSQGVQSLPTDTQYF; CDR3nt: TGTGCCAGCAGCCAAGGGGTACAGTCTCTTCCCACAGATACGCAGTATTTT
v_gene: TRBV19; abundance: .; j_gene: TRBJ2-1; d_gene: TRBD1; len: 15; CDR3aa: CASSLGTGPYNEQFF; CDR3nt: TGTGCCAGTAGTCTCGGGACAGGTCCTTACAATGAGCAGTTCTTC
v_gene: TRBV11-2; abundance: .; j_gene: TRBJ1-3; d_gene: .; len: 15; CDR3aa: CASSLWVRSGNTIYF; CDR3nt: TGTGCCAGCAGCTTATGGGTTCGCTCTGGAAACACCATATATTTT
v_gene: TRBV21-1; abundance: .; j_gene: TRBJ2-1; d_gene: .; len: 15; CDR3aa: CASSKDGGAYNEQFF; CDR3nt: TGTGCCAGCAGCAAAGACGGGGGGGCTTACAATGAGCAGTTCTTC
v_gene: TRBV7-6; abundance: .; j_gene: TRBJ1-3; d_gene: TRBD1; len: 17; CDR3aa: CASSLIETGTGGNTIYF; CDR3nt: TGTGCCAGCAGCTTAATCGAAACCGGGACAGGTGGAAACACCATATATTTT
v_gene: TRBV7-9; abundance: .; j_gene: TRBJ2-1; d_gene: TRBD2; len: 19; CDR3aa: CASSPRLAAGLATVAEQFF; CDR3nt: TGTGCCAGCAGCCCACGCCTCGCGGCGGGACTAGCCACCGTCGCCGAGCAGTTCTTC
v_gene: TRBV6-5; abundance: once; j_gene: TRBJ2-7; d_gene: .; len: 15; CDR3aa: CASSSQRGSTYEQYF; CDR3nt: TGTGCCAGCAGTTCTCAAAGGGGCAGTACCTACGAGCAGTACTTC
v_gene: TRBV6-5; abundance: once; j_gene: TRBJ1-2; d_gene: .; len: 15; CDR3aa: CASSYSDGYNYGYTF; CDR3nt: TGTGCCAGCAGTTACTCGGACGGATACAACTATGGCTACACCTTC
v_gene: TRBV19; abundance: .; j_gene: TRBJ1-4; d_gene: .; len: 13; CDR3aa: CASSRTADEKLFF; CDR3nt: TGTGCCAGTAGTAGAACAGCGGACGAAAAACTGTTTTTT
v_gene: TRBV13; abundance: .; j_gene: TRBJ2-1; d_gene: TRBD2; len: 14; CDR3aa: CASSSPGLAEMGFF; CDR3nt: TGTGCCAGCAGCTCTCCAGGGCTAGCGGAGATGGGGTTCTTC
v_gene: TRBV24-1; abundance: .; j_gene: TRBJ2-1; d_gene: .; len: 15; CDR3aa: CATSAWGSLNNEQFF; CDR3nt: TGTGCCACCAGTGCCTGGGGCAGCCTAAACAATGAGCAGTTCTTC
v_gene: TRBV3-1/TRBV3-2; abundance: .; j_gene: TRBJ1-6; d_gene: .; len: 13; CDR3aa: CASSQVENSPLHF; CDR3nt: TGTGCCAGCAGCCAAGTCGAGAATTCACCCCTCCACTTT
v_gene: TRBV11-3; abundance: .; j_gene: TRBJ1-1; d_gene: .; len: 13; CDR3aa: CASSLDANTEAFF; CDR3nt: TGTGCCAGCAGCTTAGACGCCAACACTGAAGCTTTCTTT
v_gene: TRBV4-3; abundance: .; j_gene: TRBJ1-2; d_gene: .; len: 10; CDR3aa: CATRQEGYTF; CDR3nt: TGCGCCACCAGACAGGAGGGCTACACCTTC
v_gene: TRBV5-4; abundance: .; j_gene: TRBJ2-2; d_gene: TRBD1; len: 14; CDR3aa: CASSSGTEVGELFF; CDR3nt: TGTGCCAGCAGCTCCGGGACAGAAGTCGGGGAGCTGTTTTTT
v_gene: TRBV28; abundance: .; j_gene: TRBJ2-6; d_gene: .; len: 15; CDR3aa: CASNTGSAGANVLTF; CDR3nt: TGTGCCAGCAACACAGGGTCCGCTGGGGCCAACGTCCTGACTTTC
v_gene: TRBV6-5; abundance: .; j_gene: TRBJ1-1; d_gene: .; len: 15; CDR3aa: CASSYSAGLRTEAFF; CDR3nt: TGTGCCAGCAGTTACTCGGCAGGGTTGCGCACTGAAGCTTTCTTT
v_gene: TRBV4-1; abundance: .; j_gene: TRBJ2-1; d_gene: .; len: 17; CDR3aa: CASSQGDSQYSYNEQFF; CDR3nt: TGCGCCAGCAGCCAAGGGGACTCGCAATACTCCTACAATGAGCAGTTCTTC
v_gene: TRBV4-1; abundance: .; j_gene: TRBJ1-2; d_gene: .; len: 15; CDR3aa: CASSLVAGVFYGYTF; CDR3nt: TGCGCCAGCAGCCTAGTGGCGGGGGTTTTCTATGGCTACACCTTC
v_gene: TRBV4-3; abundance: once; j_gene: TRBJ2-2; d_gene: .; len: 18; CDR3aa: CASSQEAYGGGLTGELFF; CDR3nt: TGCGCCAGCAGCCAAGAGGCCTATGGGGGTGGGTTGACCGGGGAGCTGTTTTTT
v_gene: TRBV7-8; abundance: .; j_gene: TRBJ1-1; d_gene: .; len: 14; CDR3aa: CASSSAGASLEAFF; CDR3nt: TGTGCCAGCAGCTCCGCCGGGGCCTCCCTCGAAGCTTTCTTT
v_gene: TRBV2; abundance: .; j_gene: TRBJ2-1; d_gene: TRBD2; len: 15; CDR3aa: CASSSAGGPYNEQFF; CDR3nt: TGTGCCAGCAGTTCTGCGGGGGGTCCCTACAATGAGCAGTTCTTC
v_gene: TRBV11-2; abundance: .; j_gene: TRBJ2-3; d_gene: .; len: 12; CDR3aa: CASSRFADTQYF; CDR3nt: TGTGCCAGCAGCCGCTTCGCAGATACGCAGTATTTT
v_gene: TRBV19; abundance: .; j_gene: TRBJ1-2; d_gene: TRBD1; len: 14; CDR3aa: CASSPRGQGVSYTF; CDR3nt: TGTGCCAGCTCCCCCAGGGGACAGGGCGTTAGCTACACCTTC
v_gene: TRBV7-6; abundance: .; j_gene: TRBJ1-1; d_gene: TRBD1; len: 15; CDR3aa: CASSPIRDSMTEAFF; CDR3nt: TGTGCCAGCAGCCCGATCCGGGACAGCATGACTGAAGCTTTCTTT
v_gene: TRBV5-4; abundance: .; j_gene: TRBJ1-2; d_gene: TRBD1; len: 15; CDR3aa: CASSSMTGVDYGYTF; CDR3nt: TGTGCCAGCAGCTCCATGACAGGGGTGGACTATGGCTACACCTTC
v_gene: TRBV7-9; abundance: .; j_gene: TRBJ2-5; d_gene: TRBD1; len: 16; CDR3aa: CASSSDRGRIGETQYF; CDR3nt: TGTGCCAGCAGCAGCGACAGGGGGCGGATTGGAGAGACCCAGTACTTC
v_gene: TRBV29-1; abundance: many; j_gene: TRBJ1-2; d_gene: .; len: 14; CDR3aa: CSVLGGDSNYGYTF; CDR3nt: TGCAGCGTTTTGGGGGGAGACTCTAACTATGGCTACACCTTC
v_gene: TRBV9; abundance: .; j_gene: TRBJ2-1; d_gene: .; len: 13; CDR3aa: CASRYRGNNEQFF; CDR3nt: TGTGCCAGCAGGTATCGGGGCAACAATGAGCAGTTCTTC